Presented here are 5 T cell receptor beta chains from one specimen sequenced in a study of T-cell memory formation after mild COVID-19. TCRdb re-called the 5' RACE reads with MiXCR, one entry per CDR3 protein. Among fewer than 350,000 distinct CDR3 sequences listed, roughly 8% were seen once. Sequenced material: PBMCs or a T cell subset sorted from them (not recorded which). The receptors derive from a man between 18 and 29 years old who had mild COVID-19 (a few samples of this study predate the infection). Cell type and time point are not known.

V and J are TRBV6-6 and TRBJ2-2, with D perhaps matching TRBD2 (7 bases). V gave up 4 bases and J gave up 0 bases, with 15 bases separating them. Germline V gene sequence: CDR1 MNHNY, CDR2 SVGAGI (reference sequence). The CDR3 length is 17 residues. The CDR3 nucleotides read TGTGCCAGCAGTTTCGTGGCGGGGGCCGCGAACACCGGGGAGCTGTTTTTT. Its protein product is CASSFVAGAANTGELFF.

The chain has TRBV11-2 and TRBJ2-5, with 9 bases identical to TRBD2. J was trimmed by 5 bases and V by 0 bases; bases with no gene match: 4. The CDR3 sequence is 15 residues long. Germline V gene sequence: CDR1 SGHAT, CDR2 FQNNGV. CDR3 bases: TGTGCCAGCAGCTTAGAAGGTGGGACTAGCGAGACCCAGTACTTC. This encodes CASSLEGGTSETQYF.

This clonotype has at least ten counts. The chain employs TRBV7-6 and TRBJ2-7; D unresolved. CDR1 is SGHVS and CDR2 is FNYEAQ in the germline V gene. V was trimmed by 1 base and J by 5 bases, leaving 3 bases between them. This CDR3 region has 11 residues. As DNA, the CDR3 is TGTGCCAGCAGCTTAGGGGACGAGCAGTACTTC. Protein: CASSLGDEQYF.

This chain links TRBV6-6 with TRBJ2-7, with no clear D. The germline gives CDR1 MNHNY, CDR2 SVGAGI (reference sequence). This CDR3 spans 14 amino acids. Trimming shortened V by 0 bases and J by 7 bases, and 13 bases separated the two germline ends. DNA of the CDR3: TGTGCCAGCAGTTACTCGACACTGGGCGGAGAGCAGTACTTC. Translating it yields CASSYSTLGGEQYF.

This clonotype has at least ten counts. The V call is TRBV20-1, the J call TRBJ1-2; possibly TRBD1 for D (6 bases). This CDR3 is built from 14 residues. Germline lookup yields CDR1 DFQATT and CDR2 SNEGSKA (reference sequence). Trimming removed 2 bases from V and 4 bases from J, with 14 bases in between. DNA of the CDR3: TGCAGTGCTAGACGGCAGGGGAGGTCCTATGGCTACACCTTC. Translating it yields CSARRQGRSYGYTF.